This TCR beta chain was retrieved from a study of siplizumab effects on memory and regulatory T cells. General observations from the study: In siplizumab conditions, mappable alloreactive CD4+ clones averaged approximately 69% Treg-derived, against under 30% in controls. Memory T cells appeared less diverse than naive cells, which seemed to contribute substantially to alloresponse. Proliferating Tregs in siplizumab cultures were never verified as suppressive. Siplizumab, the agent tested, significantly reduced alloreactive sequences traceable to unstimulated CD4+ memory cells.

V gave up 3 bases and J gave up 3 bases; unmatched junction bases: 3. The CDR3 loop spans 14 amino acids. The germline V gene has CDR1 SGHDT and CDR2 YYEEEE. This clone was counted a single time. The antigen is unknown. Libraries were prepared by immunoSEQ multiplex PCR; TCRdb keeps only in-frame clonotypes and omits some of them. In the table there are 70,000 to 90,000 clones, 93% of which are singletons. The chain has TRBV5-6 and TRBJ2-7; 10 bases are a match to TRBD1. The sequence derives from a human donor in good health. Input material: CD8+ T cells sorted from blood. The DNA of the CDR3 is TGTGCCAGCAGCTGGGACAGGGGTCACTACGAGCAGTACTTC. Amino acid sequence: CASSWDRGHYEQYF.